This entry lists 4 T cell receptor beta chains sequenced from one sample in a study of identifying expanded T cells in peripheral blood. The protocol was immunoSEQ multiplex PCR, while the TCRdb copy is restricted to in-frame clones and leaves out a portion. Among 100,000 or so clones listed, 70% to 90% were seen once. The sequenced material came from blood. These TCRs come from a person aged 18-70 years in good health.

This clone came up once. The chain employs TRBV6-6 and TRBJ1-3; 7 bases are shared with TRBD1. The CDR3 runs to 15 residues. The germline V gene encodes CDR1 MNHNY and CDR2 SVGAGI (reference sequence). J gave up 0 bases and V 6 bases, and 5 bases lay outside the gene matches. The CDR3: CASRLTGPSGNTIYF. Written as DNA, the CDR3 is TGTGCCAGCAGGCTGACAGGGCCCTCTGGAAACACCATATATTTT.

This clone was found once. CDR3 sequence reads: CASSYSGGASGNTIYF. The CDR3 DNA sequence: TGTGCCAGCAGTTACTCAGGGGGCGCTTCGGGAAACACCATATATTTT. The chain combines TRBV6-5 with TRBJ1-3; TRBD1 matches 7 bases. The CDR3 runs 16 residues. The ends lost 0 bases at V and 4 bases at J; junction bases unmatched: 6. The germline gives CDR1 MNHEY, CDR2 SVGAGI.

The CDR3 here is CASSLASGELFF. The DNA of the CDR3 is TGTGCCAGCAGCTTAGCTTCCGGGGAGCTGTTTTTT. This chain uses TRBV7-6 with TRBJ2-2; D remains unclear. The CDR3 is 12 residues long. Germline V lookup: CDR1 SGHVS, CDR2 FNYEAQ. V was trimmed by 0 bases and J by 6 bases, leaving 2 bases between them.

The V gene is TRBV11-3, the J gene TRBJ1-1; D gene unclear. The CDR3 is 14 amino acids. In germline, CDR1 is SGHNT, CDR2 YENEEA. V lost 5 bases and J lost 5, with 15 bases in between. The CDR3 DNA is TGTGCCAGCAGCCCTGGCGGGGTACGGACTGAAGCTTTCTTT. Amino acids: CASSPGGVRTEAFF.